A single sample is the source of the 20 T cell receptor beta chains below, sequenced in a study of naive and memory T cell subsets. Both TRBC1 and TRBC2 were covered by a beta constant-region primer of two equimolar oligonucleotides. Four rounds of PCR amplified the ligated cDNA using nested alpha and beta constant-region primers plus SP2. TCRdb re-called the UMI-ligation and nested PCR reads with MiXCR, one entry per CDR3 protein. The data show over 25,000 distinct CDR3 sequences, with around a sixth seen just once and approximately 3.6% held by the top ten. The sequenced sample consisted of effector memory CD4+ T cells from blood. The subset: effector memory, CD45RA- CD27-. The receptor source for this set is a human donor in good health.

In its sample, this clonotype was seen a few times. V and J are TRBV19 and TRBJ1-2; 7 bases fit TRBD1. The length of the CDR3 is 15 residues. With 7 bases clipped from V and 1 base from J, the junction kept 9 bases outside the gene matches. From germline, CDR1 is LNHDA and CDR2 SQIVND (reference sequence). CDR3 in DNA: TGTGCCAGTACCTTCGGACAGGCGCTTAACTATGGCTACACCTTC. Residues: CASTFGQALNYGYTF.

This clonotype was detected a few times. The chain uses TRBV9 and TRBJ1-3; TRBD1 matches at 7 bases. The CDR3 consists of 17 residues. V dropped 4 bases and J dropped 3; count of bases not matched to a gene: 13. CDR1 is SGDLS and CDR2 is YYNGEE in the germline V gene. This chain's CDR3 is CASSHSQTGSLGNTIYF. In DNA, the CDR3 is TGTGCCAGCAGCCATTCTCAGACAGGGAGTCTTGGAAACACCATATATTTT.

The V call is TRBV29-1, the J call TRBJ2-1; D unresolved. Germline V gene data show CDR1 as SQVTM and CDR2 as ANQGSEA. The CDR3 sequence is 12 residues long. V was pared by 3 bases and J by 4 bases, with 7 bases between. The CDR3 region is CSVDLQYNEQFF. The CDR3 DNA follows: TGCAGCGTTGATTTGCAATACAATGAGCAGTTCTTC.

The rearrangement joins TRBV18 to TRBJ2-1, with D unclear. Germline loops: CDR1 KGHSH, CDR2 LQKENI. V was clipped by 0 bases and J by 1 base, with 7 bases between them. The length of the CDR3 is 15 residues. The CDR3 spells CASSPPGFSYNEQFF. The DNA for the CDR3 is TGTGCCAGCTCACCACCGGGATTTTCCTACAATGAGCAGTTCTTC.

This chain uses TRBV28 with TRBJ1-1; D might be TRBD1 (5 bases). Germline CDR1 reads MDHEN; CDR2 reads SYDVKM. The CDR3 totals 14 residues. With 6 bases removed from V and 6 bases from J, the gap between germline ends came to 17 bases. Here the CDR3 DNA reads TGTGCCAGCAGGCCCCCAGGGAGGGTCCCTGAAGCTTTCTTT. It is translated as CASRPPGRVPEAFF.

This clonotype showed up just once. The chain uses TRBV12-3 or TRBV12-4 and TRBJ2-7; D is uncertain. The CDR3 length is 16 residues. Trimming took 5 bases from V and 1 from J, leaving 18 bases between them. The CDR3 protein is CASSPGSPWSSYEQYF. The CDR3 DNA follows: TGTGCCAGCAGTCCAGGATCTCCCTGGAGTTCCTACGAGCAGTACTTC.

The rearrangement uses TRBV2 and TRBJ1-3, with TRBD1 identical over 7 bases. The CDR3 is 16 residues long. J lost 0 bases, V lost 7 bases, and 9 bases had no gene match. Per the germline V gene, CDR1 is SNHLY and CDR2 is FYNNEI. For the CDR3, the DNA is TGTGCCAGCAAACCGACAGGGTTCGGCTCTGGAAACACCATATATTTT. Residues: CASKPTGFGSGNTIYF.

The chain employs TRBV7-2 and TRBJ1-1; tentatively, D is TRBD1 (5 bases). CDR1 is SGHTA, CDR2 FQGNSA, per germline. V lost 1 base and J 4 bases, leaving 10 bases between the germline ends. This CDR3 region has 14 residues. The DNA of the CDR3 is TGTGCCAGCAGCTTAGGAGGGGCTGCCACTGAAGCTTTCTTT. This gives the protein CASSLGGAATEAFF.

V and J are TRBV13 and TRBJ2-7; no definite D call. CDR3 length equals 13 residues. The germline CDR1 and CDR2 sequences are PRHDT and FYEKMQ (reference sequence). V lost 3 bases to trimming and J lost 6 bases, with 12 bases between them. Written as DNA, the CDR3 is TGTGCCAGCAGCTTCTCACTCCTGGGCGAGCAGTACTTC. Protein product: CASSFSLLGEQYF. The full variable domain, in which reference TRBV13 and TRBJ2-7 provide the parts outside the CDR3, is AAGVIQSPRHLIKEKRETATLKCYPIPRHDTVYWYQQGPGQDPQFLISFYEKMQSDKGSIPDRFSAQQFSDYHSELNMSSLELGDSALYFCASSFSLLGEQYFGPGTRLTVT.

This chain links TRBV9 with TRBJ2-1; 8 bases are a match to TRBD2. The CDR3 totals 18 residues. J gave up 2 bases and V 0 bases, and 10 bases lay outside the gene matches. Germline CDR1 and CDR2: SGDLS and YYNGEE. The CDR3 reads CASSVGPSAGGPYNEQFF. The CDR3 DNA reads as TGTGCCAGCAGCGTAGGCCCTAGCGCGGGAGGTCCCTACAATGAGCAGTTCTTC.

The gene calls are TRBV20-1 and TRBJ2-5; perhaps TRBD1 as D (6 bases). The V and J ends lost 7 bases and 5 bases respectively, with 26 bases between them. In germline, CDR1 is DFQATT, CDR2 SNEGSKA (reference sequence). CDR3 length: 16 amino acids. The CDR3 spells CSEYDSGGGGRETQYF. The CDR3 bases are TGCAGTGAATATGATTCTGGGGGCGGCGGTAGGGAGACCCAGTACTTC.

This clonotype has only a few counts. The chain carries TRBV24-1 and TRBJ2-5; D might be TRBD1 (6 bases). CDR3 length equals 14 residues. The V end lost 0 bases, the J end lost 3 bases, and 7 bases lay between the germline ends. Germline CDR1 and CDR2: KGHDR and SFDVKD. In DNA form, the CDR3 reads TGTGCCACCAGTGATTTGGGGACAAAAGAGACCCAGTACTTC. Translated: CATSDLGTKETQYF.

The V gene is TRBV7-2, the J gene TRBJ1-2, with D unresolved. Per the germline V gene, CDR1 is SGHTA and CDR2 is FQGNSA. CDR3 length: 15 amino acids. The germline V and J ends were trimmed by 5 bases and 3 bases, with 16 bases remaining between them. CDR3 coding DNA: TGTGCCAGCAGCGCGAGCGTAGGATCCGACTATGGCTACACCTTC. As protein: CASSASVGSDYGYTF. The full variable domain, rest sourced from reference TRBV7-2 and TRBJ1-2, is GAGVSQSPSNKVTEKGKDVELRCDPISGHTALYWYRQSLGQGLEFLIYFQGNSAPDKSGLPSDRFSAERTGGSVSTLTIQRTQQEDSAVYLCASSASVGSDYGYTFGSGTRLTVV.

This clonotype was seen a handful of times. CDR3: CASSQDVGFPNQPQHF. The DNA of the CDR3 is TGCGCCAGCAGCCAAGATGTCGGGTTTCCCAATCAGCCCCAGCATTTT. The chain has TRBV4-1 and TRBJ1-5; unclear D gene. The V end lost 0 bases, the J end lost 3 bases, and 12 bases lay between the germline ends. The CDR3 extends over 16 amino acids. In germline, CDR1 is MGHRA, CDR2 YSYEKL.

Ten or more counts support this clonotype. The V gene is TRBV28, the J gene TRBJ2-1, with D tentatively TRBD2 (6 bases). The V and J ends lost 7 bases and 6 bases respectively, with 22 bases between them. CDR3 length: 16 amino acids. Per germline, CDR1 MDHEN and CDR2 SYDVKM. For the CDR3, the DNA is TGTGCCAGCACACCAGCCGGCAGCGGGTCTACCAATGAGCAGTTCTTC. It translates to CASTPAGSGSTNEQFF.

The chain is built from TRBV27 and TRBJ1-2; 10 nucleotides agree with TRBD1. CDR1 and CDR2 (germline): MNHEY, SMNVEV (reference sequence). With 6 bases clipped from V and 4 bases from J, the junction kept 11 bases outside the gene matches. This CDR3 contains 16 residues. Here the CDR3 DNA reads TGTGCCAGCAGATCCTACGGGACAGGGGCGACCTATGGCTACACCTTC. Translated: CASRSYGTGATYGYTF.

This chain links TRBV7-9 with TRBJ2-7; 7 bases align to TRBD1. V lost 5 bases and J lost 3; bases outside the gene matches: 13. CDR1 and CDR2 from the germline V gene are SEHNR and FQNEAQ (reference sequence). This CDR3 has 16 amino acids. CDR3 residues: CASSVGTDNNYYEQYF. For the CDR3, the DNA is TGTGCCAGCAGCGTTGGGACAGATAATAACTACTACGAGCAGTACTTC.

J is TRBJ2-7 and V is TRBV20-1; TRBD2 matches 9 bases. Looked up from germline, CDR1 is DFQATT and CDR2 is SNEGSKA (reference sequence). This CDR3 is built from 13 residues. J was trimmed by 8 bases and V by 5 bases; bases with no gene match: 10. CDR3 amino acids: CSALRAGGPQQYF. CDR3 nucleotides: TGCAGTGCTCTCAGGGCGGGAGGGCCGCAGCAGTACTTC.

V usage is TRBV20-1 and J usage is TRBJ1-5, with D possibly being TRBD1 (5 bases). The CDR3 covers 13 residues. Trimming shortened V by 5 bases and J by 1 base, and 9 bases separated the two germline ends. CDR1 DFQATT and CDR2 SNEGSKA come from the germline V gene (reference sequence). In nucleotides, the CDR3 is TGCAGTGCTCCGGGACGGAGCAATCAGCCCCAGCATTTT. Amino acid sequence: CSAPGRSNQPQHF.

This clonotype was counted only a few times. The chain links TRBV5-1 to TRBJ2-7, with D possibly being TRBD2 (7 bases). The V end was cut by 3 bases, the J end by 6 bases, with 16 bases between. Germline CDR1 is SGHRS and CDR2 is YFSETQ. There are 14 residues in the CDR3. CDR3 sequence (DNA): TGCGCCAGCAGCTGGGGGGGGACAAGTCGCGAGCAGTACTTC. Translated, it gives CASSWGGTSREQYF.